This TCR beta chain was profiled in a study of blood T cells in healthy people across ages. The second PCR ran about 6 to 12 cycles with a sample-barcoded 5' primer and J-beta primers. Each cDNA molecule received a tag from a template-switch adaptor that had 12 random nucleotides. TCRdb re-called the 5' RACE reads with MiXCR, one entry per CDR3 protein. The data show over 600,000 distinct CDR3 sequences, around half seen once. The authors extracted at least 6 micrograms of total RNA per sample. Germline values: CDR1 SQVTM, CDR2 ANQGSEA. V was cut by 8 bases and J by 7 bases, with 17 bases left in between. The CDR3 is made up of 13 amino acids.

The receptor was isolated from a man older than 75 in good health. The chain combines TRBV29-1 with TRBJ1-4, with D perhaps matching TRBD1 (5 bases). Sequenced sample: blood. CDR3 region: CSTWTSVGEKLFF. In DNA form, the CDR3 reads TGCAGCACCTGGACATCGGTTGGTGAAAAACTGTTTTTT.